This T cell receptor beta chain was found in a study of control samples from healthy donors and cancer patients. Germline-derived CDR1 and CDR2 are MDHEN and SYDVKM. V was clipped by 5 bases and J by 5 bases, with 9 bases between them. The CDR3 has 12 amino acids. Profiling relied on immunoSEQ multiplex PCR, and the TCRdb table lists in-frame clones only, not all of them. The sample yields 78,000 or so clones, about 90% seen once. The sequencing input was blood. The gene calls are TRBV28 and TRBJ1-1, with D perhaps matching TRBD1 (6 bases). The TCR comes from a woman aged 50 to 60 in good health. As DNA, the CDR3 is TGTGCCAGCAGTACTACAGGGACTGAAGCTTTCTTT. Its translation: CASSTTGTEAFF.